The rows below give T cell receptor beta chains drawn from one sample of a study of control samples from healthy donors and cancer patients. The method was immunoSEQ multiplex PCR; TCRdb's version includes in-frame clones alone and lacks a portion of them. The sample consists of around 120,000 clones, roughly 92% of them appearing once. The sample taken for sequencing was blood. The receptors stem from a woman aged 18-30 years in good health. CDR3s include the opening cysteine and the closing phenylalanine or tryptophan. The D gene is left open where the match is weak. The listing skips clone size in some rows; elsewhere it reads once, few, many or a size class.

j_call clone_size d_call v_call cdr3_aa cdr3_nt
TRBJ2-5 - - TRBV27 CASSRLTALGKETQYF TGTGCCAGCAGTCGATTGACCGCCCTAGGGAAAGAGACCCAGTACTTC
TRBJ2-3 - TRBD2 TRBV30 CAWSWVSGGAYGTDTQYF TGTGCCTGGAGTTGGGTTAGCGGGGGGGCCTATGGCACAGATACGCAGTATTTT
TRBJ1-1 - TRBD1 TRBV18 CASSSGGQGNTEAFF TGTGCCAGCTCAAGCGGGGGACAGGGAAACACTGAAGCTTTCTTT
TRBJ1-5 - - TRBV3-1/TRBV3-2 CASRDRQPQHF TGTGCCAGCAGGGACCGTCAGCCCCAGCATTTT
TRBJ1-2 - - TRBV18 CASSPRSANYGYTF TGTGCCAGCTCACCACGGAGCGCTAACTATGGCTACACCTTC
TRBJ2-1 - TRBD2 TRBV18 CASSPTGTSGRQEQFF TGTGCCAGCTCACCAACAGGGACTAGCGGGAGACAAGAGCAGTTCTTC
TRBJ2-5 once - TRBV6-2/TRBV6-3 CASSYSPPTGNRETQYF TGTGCCAGCAGTTACTCCCCCCCGACTGGAAATCGGGAGACCCAGTACTTC
TRBJ1-5 - TRBD1 TRBV2 CASSQDRGRGNQPQHF TGTGCCAGCAGTCAAGACAGGGGGCGAGGCAATCAGCCCCAGCATTTT
TRBJ2-7 - - TRBV7-2 CASSFSGYEQYF TGTGCCAGCAGCTTTTCCGGGTACGAGCAGTACTTC
TRBJ2-7 - TRBD2 TRBV4-2 CASSQDLGLEAEQYF TGTGCCAGCAGCCAAGATCTGGGACTAGAAGCCGAGCAGTACTTC
TRBJ2-6 - - TRBV4-3 CASSQEGAGASGANVLTF TGCGCCAGCAGCCAAGAGGGGGCAGGGGCGTCTGGGGCCAACGTCCTGACTTTC
TRBJ2-7 - - TRBV11-2 CASSLLYVARGYEQYF TGTGCCAGCAGCTTGTTATACGTCGCCAGGGGCTACGAGCAGTACTTC
TRBJ2-7 - TRBD2 TRBV10-2 CASSGTTLPGGDYEQYF TGCGCCAGCAGTGGGACTACCCTTCCGGGGGGGGACTACGAGCAGTACTTC
TRBJ2-7 - TRBD1 TRBV7-2 CASSFAGQGVYEQYF TGTGCCAGCAGCTTTGCAGGGCAGGGGGTTTACGAGCAGTACTTC
TRBJ2-7 - - TRBV12-3/TRBV12-4 CASSFGLYEQYF TGTGCCAGCAGTTTCGGTCTATACGAGCAGTACTTC
TRBJ2-7 - - TRBV6-6 CASSPDRTAYEQYF TGTGCCAGCAGCCCCGACAGGACCGCCTACGAGCAGTACTTC
TRBJ2-2 - - TRBV4-3 CASSQGGTGELFF TGCGCCAGCAGCCAGGGGGGCACCGGGGAGCTGTTTTTT
TRBJ2-7 - - TRBV20-1 CSVEGAREQYF TGCAGTGTGGAAGGGGCGCGGGAGCAGTACTTC
TRBJ2-7 - - TRBV29-1 CSVGIYEQYF TGCAGCGTTGGCATCTACGAGCAGTACTTC
TRBJ2-3 - - TRBV6-5 CASSSASGTGDTQYF TGTGCCAGCAGTTCGGCTAGCGGGACAGGAGATACGCAGTATTTT
TRBJ2-7 - - TRBV7-8 CASSSRHGPYEQYF TGTGCCAGCAGCTCCCGTCACGGACCCTACGAGCAGTACTTC
TRBJ2-7 - TRBD1 TRBV6-5 CASSIRGIRSYEQYF TGTGCCAGCAGTATCAGGGGGATAAGGTCCTACGAGCAGTACTTC
TRBJ1-1 - TRBD1 TRBV19 CASSIPRTGVTEAFF TGTGCCAGTAGTATCCCCCGGACAGGTGTTACTGAAGCTTTCTTT
TRBJ2-7 - TRBD2 TRBV6-2/TRBV6-3 CASSFSIGLAQTYEQYF TGTGCCAGCAGTTTCTCGATCGGACTAGCGCAGACCTACGAGCAGTACTTC
TRBJ2-1 - - TRBV4-1 CASRGPANEQFF TGCGCCAGCAGGGGCCCGGCCAACGAGCAGTTCTTC
TRBJ1-1 - - TRBV14 CASSPGQNTEAFF TGTGCCAGCAGCCCGGGCCAGAACACTGAAGCTTTCTTT
TRBJ1-4 - - TRBV18 CASSGGRTTTNEKLFF TGTGCCAGCTCGGGGGGACGGACTACAACTAATGAAAAACTGTTTTTT
TRBJ2-7 - TRBD1 TRBV15 CATSKRQGDYEQYF TGTGCCACCAGCAAAAGACAGGGGGATTACGAGCAGTACTTC
TRBJ1-2 - TRBD1 TRBV27 CASSPGTGPDGYTF TGTGCCAGCAGCCCTGGGACAGGGCCCGATGGCTACACCTTC
TRBJ2-4 - - TRBV21-1 CASSKRDRERGLAKNIQYF TGTGCCAGCAGCAAACGGGACAGGGAAAGAGGGTTAGCCAAAAACATTCAGTACTTC
TRBJ1-5 - - TRBV20-1 CSASARAGNQPQHF TGCAGTGCTAGTGCCAGGGCGGGCAATCAGCCCCAGCATTTT
TRBJ1-6 - - TRBV5-6 CASSPGTVSPLHF TGTGCCAGCAGCCCTGGGACGGTTTCACCCCTCCACTTT
TRBJ2-2 - - TRBV6-2/TRBV6-3 CASSSTGPGSTGELFF TGTGCCAGCAGCTCTACTGGCCCAGGGAGCACCGGGGAGCTGTTTTTT
TRBJ2-1 - - TRBV28 CASSLRDVSGVDGQFF TGTGCCAGCAGTTTAAGGGATGTAAGCGGAGTAGATGGGCAGTTCTTC
TRBJ2-7 - - TRBV19 CASSIRVLDKEYEQYF TGTGCCAGTAGTATTCGAGTTTTGGACAAAGAATACGAGCAGTACTTC
TRBJ2-3 - TRBD2 TRBV7-2 CASSNSRTSGHTDTQYF TGTGCCAGCAGCAACTCCAGGACTAGCGGTCACACAGATACGCAGTATTTT
TRBJ2-5 few - TRBV18 CASSRGSLAGSETQYF TGTGCCAGCTCCAGGGGGTCGTTAGCGGGGTCGGAGACCCAGTACTTC
TRBJ2-7 - - TRBV7-2 CASSLDRAYEQYF TGTGCCAGCAGCTTAGATAGGGCCTACGAGCAGTACTTC
TRBJ2-5 - TRBD2 TRBV28 CASSGTSGSGDLETQYF TGTGCCAGCAGTGGGACTAGCGGGAGTGGGGATTTGGAGACCCAGTACTTC
TRBJ1-2 - TRBD1 TRBV5-6 CASVEAGGIFGYTF TGTGCCAGCGTGGAAGCAGGGGGAATATTTGGCTACACCTTC
TRBJ1-4 - - TRBV19 CASSPGFWGGSIDEKLFF TGTGCCAGTAGCCCCGGATTTTGGGGGGGCTCGATCGATGAAAAACTGTTTTTT
TRBJ2-5 once TRBD2 TRBV18 CASSPTRTSGVGETQYF TGTGCCAGCTCACCAACAAGGACTAGCGGGGTGGGAGAGACCCAGTACTTC